This paragraph covers one T cell receptor beta chain sequence. Antigen specificity is unknown. Germline V gives CDR1 KGHDR, CDR2 SFDVKD. The CDR3 has 14 residues. V dropped 7 bases and J dropped 4; count of bases not matched to a gene: 3. This sample was taken from a study of TIL therapy for anti-PD-1-resistant metastatic lung cancer. The overall study: Median tumor PD-L1 proportion score was under 7.5%. Half of patients were current or former smokers.

Sequencing used immunoSEQ v3. The table came from immunoSEQ multiplex PCR; TCRdb's copy has only in-frame clones and leaves some out. The sample lists tens of thousands of clones; just over 85% were seen once. Time point defined: pre-treatment sample, taken before nivolumab and TIL therapy. Patients were adults with stage 4 NSCLC. Overall study findings and caveats: This highly selected cohort may not generalize to typical lung cancer patients.

V usage is TRBV24-1 and J usage is TRBJ2-2; 9 bases are a match to TRBD1. The TCR sequence derives from a person aged 25-85 years with non-small cell lung cancer. This material consisted of blood, taken at baseline. The DNA for the CDR3 is TGTGCCACCAGCCGACAGGGGGTCACCGGGGAGCTGTTTTTT. Translated, it gives CATSRQGVTGELFF.